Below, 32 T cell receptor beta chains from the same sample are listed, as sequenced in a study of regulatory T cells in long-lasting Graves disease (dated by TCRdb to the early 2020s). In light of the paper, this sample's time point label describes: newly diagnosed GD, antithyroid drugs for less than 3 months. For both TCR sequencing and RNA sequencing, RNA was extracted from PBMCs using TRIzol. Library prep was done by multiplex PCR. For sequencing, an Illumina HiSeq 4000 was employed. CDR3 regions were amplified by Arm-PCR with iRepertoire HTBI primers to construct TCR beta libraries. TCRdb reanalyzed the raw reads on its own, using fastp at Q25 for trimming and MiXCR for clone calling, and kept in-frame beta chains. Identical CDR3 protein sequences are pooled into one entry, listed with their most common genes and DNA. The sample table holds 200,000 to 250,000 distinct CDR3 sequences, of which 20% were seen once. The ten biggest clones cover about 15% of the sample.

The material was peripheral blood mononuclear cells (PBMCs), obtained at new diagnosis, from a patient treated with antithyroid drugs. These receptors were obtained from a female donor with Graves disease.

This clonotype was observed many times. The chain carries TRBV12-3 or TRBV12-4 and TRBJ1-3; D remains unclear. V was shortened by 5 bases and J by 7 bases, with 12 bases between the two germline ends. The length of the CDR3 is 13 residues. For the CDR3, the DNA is TGTGCCAGCAGTCCCACGGCCGGGAACACCATATATTTT. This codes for CASSPTAGNTIYF.

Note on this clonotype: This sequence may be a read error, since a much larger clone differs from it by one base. The CDR3 DNA follows: TGTGCCAGCAGTGCGGGCAGGGGAAGTGGATTTTTT. Translated: CASSAGRGSGFF. The V and J genes are TRBV12-3 or TRBV12-4 and TRBJ2-2; TRBD1 might be the D (6 bases). Trimming removed 5 bases from V and 17 bases from J, with 18 bases in between. This CDR3 region has 12 residues.

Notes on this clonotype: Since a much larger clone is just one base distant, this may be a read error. DNA of the CDR3: TGCAGTGCTAGTGTCGACAGATGTAGCAATCAGCCCCAGCATTTT. Translated: CSASVDRCSNQPQHF. The chain recombines TRBV20-1 with TRBJ1-5, with D tentatively TRBD1 (5 bases). From germline, CDR1 is DFQATT and CDR2 SNEGSKA (reference sequence). The CDR3 sequence is 15 residues long. Deletions cut 3 bases from V and 0 bases from J, with 12 bases between.

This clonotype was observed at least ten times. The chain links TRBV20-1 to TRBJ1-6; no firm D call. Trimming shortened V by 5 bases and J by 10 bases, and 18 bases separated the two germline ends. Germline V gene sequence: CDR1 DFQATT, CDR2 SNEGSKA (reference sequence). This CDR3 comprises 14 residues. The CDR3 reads CSAGVGASGSPLHF. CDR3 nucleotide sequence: TGCAGTGCTGGCGTGGGCGCCTCGGGGTCACCCCTCCACTTT.

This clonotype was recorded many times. The DNA of the CDR3 is TGTGCCACCAGCAAGTCCCTTCTTAGGTGGGGGGGCACGTTACCCTACAATGAGCAGTTCTTC. This translates into CATSKSLLRWGGTLPYNEQFF. The genes are TRBV15 and TRBJ2-1; D may be TRBD2 (7 bases). Trimming pared 4 bases from V and 2 bases from J, leaving 30 bases between. There are 21 residues in the CDR3. Germline V gives CDR1 LNHNV, CDR2 YYDKDF (reference sequence).

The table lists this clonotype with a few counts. CDR3 coding DNA: TGTGCCAGCGGAGCCGGGCTTGGGGGCTACACCTTC. Its translation is CASGAGLGGYTF. V and J are TRBV6-1 and TRBJ1-2, with D uncertain. This CDR3 is built from 12 residues. V was clipped by 8 bases and J by 8 bases, with 15 bases between them. Germline V lookup: CDR1 MNHNS, CDR2 SASEGT.

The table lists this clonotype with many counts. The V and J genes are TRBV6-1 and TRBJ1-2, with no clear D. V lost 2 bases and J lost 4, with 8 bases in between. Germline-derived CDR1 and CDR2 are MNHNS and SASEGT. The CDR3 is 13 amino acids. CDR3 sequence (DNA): TGTGCCAGCAGTGAAAGGAATCTCTATGGCTACACCTTC. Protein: CASSERNLYGYTF.

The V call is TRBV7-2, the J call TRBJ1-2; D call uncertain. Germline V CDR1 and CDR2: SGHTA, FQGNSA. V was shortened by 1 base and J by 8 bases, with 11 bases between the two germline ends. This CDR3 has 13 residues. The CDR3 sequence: CASSLDGLWGYTF. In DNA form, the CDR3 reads TGTGCCAGCAGCTTAGATGGTTTGTGGGGCTACACCTTC.

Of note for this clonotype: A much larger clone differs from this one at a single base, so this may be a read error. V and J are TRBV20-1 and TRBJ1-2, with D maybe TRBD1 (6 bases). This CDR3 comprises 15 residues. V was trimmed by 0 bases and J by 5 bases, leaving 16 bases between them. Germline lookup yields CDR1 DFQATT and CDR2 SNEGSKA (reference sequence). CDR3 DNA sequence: TGCAGTGCTAGAGATCATTATAGGACAGAGTATGGCTACACCTTC. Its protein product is CSARDHYRTEYGYTF.

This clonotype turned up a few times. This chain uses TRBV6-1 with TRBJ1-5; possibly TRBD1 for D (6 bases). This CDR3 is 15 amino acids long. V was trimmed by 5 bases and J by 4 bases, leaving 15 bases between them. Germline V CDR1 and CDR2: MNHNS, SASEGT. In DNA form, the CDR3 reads TGTGCCAGCAGTAGCAGGGGTTTCTGGAATCAGCCCCAGCATTTT. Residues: CASSSRGFWNQPQHF.

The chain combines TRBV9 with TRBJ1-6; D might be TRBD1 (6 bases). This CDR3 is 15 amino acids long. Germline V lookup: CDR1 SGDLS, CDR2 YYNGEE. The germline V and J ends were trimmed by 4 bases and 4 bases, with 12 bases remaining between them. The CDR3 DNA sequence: TGTGCCAGCAGCCCTTGGACAGATTATAATTCACCCCTCCACTTT. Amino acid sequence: CASSPWTDYNSPLHF.

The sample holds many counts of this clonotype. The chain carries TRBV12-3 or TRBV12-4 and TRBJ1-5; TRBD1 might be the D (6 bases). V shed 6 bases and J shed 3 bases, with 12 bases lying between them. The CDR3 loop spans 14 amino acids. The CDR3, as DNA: TGTGCCAGCAGCCCCGACAGGTACAATCAGCCCCAGCATTTT. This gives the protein CASSPDRYNQPQHF.

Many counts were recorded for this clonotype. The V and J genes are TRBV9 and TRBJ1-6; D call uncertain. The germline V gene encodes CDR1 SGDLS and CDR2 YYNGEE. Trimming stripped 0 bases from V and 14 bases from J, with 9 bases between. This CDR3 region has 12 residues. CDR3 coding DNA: TGTGCCAGCAGCGTAGAAGACGGGGCCCTCCACTTT. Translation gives CASSVEDGALHF.

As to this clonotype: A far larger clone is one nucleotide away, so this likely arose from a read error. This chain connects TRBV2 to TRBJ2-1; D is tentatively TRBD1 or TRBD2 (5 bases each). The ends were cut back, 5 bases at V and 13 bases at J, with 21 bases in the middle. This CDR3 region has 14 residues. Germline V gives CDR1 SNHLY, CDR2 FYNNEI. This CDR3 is CASSSEGQYGTQFF. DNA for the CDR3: TGTGCCAGCAGTTCTGAAGGGCAGTATGGGACCCAGTTCTTC.

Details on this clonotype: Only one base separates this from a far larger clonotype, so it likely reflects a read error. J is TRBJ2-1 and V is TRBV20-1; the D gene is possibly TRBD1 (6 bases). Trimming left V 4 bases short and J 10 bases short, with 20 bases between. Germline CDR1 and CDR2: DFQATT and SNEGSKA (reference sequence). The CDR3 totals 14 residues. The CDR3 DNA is TGCAGTGCTAACCCAATTAACAGGGCCTACGAGCAGTTCTTC. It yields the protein CSANPINRAYEQFF.

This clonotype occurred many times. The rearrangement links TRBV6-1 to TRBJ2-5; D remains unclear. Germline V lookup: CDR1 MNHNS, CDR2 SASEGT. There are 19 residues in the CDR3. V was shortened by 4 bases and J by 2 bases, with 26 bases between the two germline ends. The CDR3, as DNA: TGTGCCAGCAGTGCCCTCCGATTTGCCCCCGGCGGCGATCAAGAGACCCAGTACTTC. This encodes CASSALRFAPGGDQETQYF.

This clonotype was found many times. The CDR3 region has the DNA TGTGCCAGCAGCTTATATGAGGGGGGCCTGGGGGGGTTAGCCAAAAACATTCAGTACTTC. Translating it yields CASSLYEGGLGGLAKNIQYF. The chain employs TRBV7-2 and TRBJ2-4, with a possible D match to TRBD2 (7 bases). CDR3 length: 20 residues. Deletions cut 2 bases from V and 0 bases from J, with 23 bases between. Germline loops: CDR1 SGHTA, CDR2 FQGNSA.

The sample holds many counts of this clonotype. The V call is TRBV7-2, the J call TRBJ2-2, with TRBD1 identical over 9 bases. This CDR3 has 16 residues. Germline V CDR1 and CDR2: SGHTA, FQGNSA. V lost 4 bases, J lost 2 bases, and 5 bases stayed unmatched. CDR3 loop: CASSSRTGVNTGELFF. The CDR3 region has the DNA TGTGCCAGCAGCTCAAGGACAGGGGTCAACACCGGGGAGCTGTTTTTT.

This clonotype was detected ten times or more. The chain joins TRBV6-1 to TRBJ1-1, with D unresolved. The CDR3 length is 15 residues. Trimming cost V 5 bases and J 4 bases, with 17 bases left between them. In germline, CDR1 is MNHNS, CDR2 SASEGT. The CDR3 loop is CASSLPWEESTEAFF. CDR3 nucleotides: TGTGCCAGCAGTCTACCGTGGGAGGAAAGCACTGAAGCTTTCTTT.

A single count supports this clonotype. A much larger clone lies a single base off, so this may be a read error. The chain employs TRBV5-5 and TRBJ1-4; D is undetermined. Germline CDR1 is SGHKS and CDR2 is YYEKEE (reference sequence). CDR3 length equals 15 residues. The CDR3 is CASGLVWPRNEKLFF. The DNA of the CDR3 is TGTGCCAGCGGCTTGGTGTGGCCCAGGAATGAAAAACTGTTTTTT.

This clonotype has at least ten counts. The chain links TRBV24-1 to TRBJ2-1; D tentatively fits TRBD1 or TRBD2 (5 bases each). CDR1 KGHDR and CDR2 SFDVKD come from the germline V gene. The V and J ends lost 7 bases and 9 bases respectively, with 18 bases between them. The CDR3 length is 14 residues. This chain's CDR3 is CATSPSREHGEQFF. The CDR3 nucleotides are TGTGCCACCAGCCCGTCCAGGGAGCATGGTGAGCAGTTCTTC.

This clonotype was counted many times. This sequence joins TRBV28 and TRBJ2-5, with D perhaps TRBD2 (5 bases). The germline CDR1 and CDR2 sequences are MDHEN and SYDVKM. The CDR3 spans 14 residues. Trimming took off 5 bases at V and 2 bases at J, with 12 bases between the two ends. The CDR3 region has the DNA TGTGCCAGCAGTCCGATCGGGGTACAAGAGACCCAGTACTTC. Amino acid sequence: CASSPIGVQETQYF.

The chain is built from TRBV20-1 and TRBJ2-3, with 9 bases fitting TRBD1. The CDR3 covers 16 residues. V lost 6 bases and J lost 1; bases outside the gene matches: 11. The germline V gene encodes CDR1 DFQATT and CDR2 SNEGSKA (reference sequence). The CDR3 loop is CSAARPDRGGTDTQYF. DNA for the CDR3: TGCAGTGCCGCGAGGCCCGACAGGGGGGGCACAGATACGCAGTATTTT.

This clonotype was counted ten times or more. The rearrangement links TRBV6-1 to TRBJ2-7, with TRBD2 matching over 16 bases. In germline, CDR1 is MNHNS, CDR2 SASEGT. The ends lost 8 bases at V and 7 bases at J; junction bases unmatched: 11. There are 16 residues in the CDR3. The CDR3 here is CASEWGTSGGAGEQYF. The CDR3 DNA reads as TGTGCCAGCGAGTGGGGGACTAGCGGGGGGGCCGGAGAGCAGTACTTC.

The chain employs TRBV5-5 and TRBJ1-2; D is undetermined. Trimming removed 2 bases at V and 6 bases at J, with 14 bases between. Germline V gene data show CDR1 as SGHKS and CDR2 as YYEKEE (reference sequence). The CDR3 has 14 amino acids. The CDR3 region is CASSLLHKRDGYTF. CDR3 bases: TGTGCCAGCAGCTTACTACACAAAAGGGATGGCTACACCTTC.

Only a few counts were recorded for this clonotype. The chain's CDR3 is CASIPEWDTQYF. As DNA, the CDR3 is TGCGCCAGCATCCCGGAGTGGGATACGCAGTATTTT. The V call is TRBV10-1, the J call TRBJ2-3, with D hard to call. In germline, CDR1 is WNHNN, CDR2 SYGVQD (reference sequence). The CDR3 is made up of 12 amino acids. Trimming shortened V by 7 bases and J by 6 bases, and 11 bases separated the two germline ends.

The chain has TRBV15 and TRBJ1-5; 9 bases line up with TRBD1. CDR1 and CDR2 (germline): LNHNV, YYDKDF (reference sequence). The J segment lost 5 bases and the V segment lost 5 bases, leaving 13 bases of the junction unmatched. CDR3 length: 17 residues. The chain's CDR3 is CATSGPRDREIDQPQHF. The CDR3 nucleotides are TGTGCCACCAGCGGACCCCGGGACAGGGAAATAGATCAGCCCCAGCATTTT.

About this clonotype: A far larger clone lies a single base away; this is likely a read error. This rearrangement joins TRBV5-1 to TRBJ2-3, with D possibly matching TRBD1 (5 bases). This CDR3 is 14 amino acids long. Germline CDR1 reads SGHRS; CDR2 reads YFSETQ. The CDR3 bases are TGTGCCAGCAGCTTATTGATGGGGCCAGATACGCAGTATTTT. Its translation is CASSLLMGPDTQYF. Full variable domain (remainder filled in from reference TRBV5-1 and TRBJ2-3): KAGVTQTPRYLIKTRGQQVTLSCSPISGHRSVSWYQQTPGQGLQFLFEYFSETQRNKGNFPGRFSGRQFSNSRSEMNVSTLELGDSALYLCASSLLMGPDTQYFGPGTRLTVL.

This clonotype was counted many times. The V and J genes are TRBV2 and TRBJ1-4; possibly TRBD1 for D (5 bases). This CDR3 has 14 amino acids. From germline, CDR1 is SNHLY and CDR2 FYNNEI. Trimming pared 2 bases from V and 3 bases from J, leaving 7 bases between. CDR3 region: CASSEQGSNEKLFF. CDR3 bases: TGTGCCAGCAGTGAACAGGGCTCTAATGAAAAACTGTTTTTT.

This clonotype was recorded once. CDR3 in amino acids: CASSLSHGTGELFF. Here the CDR3 DNA reads TGTGCCAGCAGCTTATCTCATGGCACCGGGGAGCTGTTTTTT. The chain carries TRBV11-2 and TRBJ2-2; no firm D call. CDR3 length: 14 residues. Germline loops: CDR1 SGHAT, CDR2 FQNNGV. With 2 bases removed from V and 4 bases from J, the gap between germline ends came to 8 bases. The full variable domain, with the rest looked up from reference TRBV11-2 and TRBJ2-2, is EAGVAQSPRYKIIEKRQSVAFWCNPISGHATLYWYQQILGQGPKLLIQFQNNGVVDDSQLPKDRFSAERLKGVDSTLKIQPAKLEDSAVYLCASSLSHGTGELFFGEGSRLTVL.

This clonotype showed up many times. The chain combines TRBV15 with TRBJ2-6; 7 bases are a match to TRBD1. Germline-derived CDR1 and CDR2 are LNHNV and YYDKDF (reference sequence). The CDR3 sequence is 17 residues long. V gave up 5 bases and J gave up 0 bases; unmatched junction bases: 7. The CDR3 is CATSHPGQFSGANVLTF. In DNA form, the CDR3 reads TGTGCCACCAGCCACCCGGGACAGTTCTCTGGGGCCAACGTCCTGACTTTC.

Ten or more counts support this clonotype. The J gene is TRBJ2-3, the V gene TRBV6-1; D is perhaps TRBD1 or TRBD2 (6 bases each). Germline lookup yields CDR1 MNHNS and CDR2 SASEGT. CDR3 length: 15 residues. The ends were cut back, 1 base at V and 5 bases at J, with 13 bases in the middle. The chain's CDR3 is CASSEVWGAGDTQYF. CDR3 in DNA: TGTGCCAGCAGTGAAGTTTGGGGGGCTGGAGATACGCAGTATTTT.